The count of the clone carrying this T cell receptor (beta chain) is one. The data stem from a study of blood T cell repertoires in COVID-19. Overall study: The United States, Italy and Spain were the sources of the acute and convalescent COVID-19 samples. In each case, the material was cDNA or gDNA derived from T cells, B-cell-depleted T cells, or PBMCs.

Trimming stripped 3 bases from V and 6 bases from J, with 15 bases between. This CDR3 is built from 14 residues. CDR1 GTSNPN and CDR2 SVGIG come from the germline V gene (reference sequence). Authors' processing steps: Amplified reference gene primers provided the basis for estimating nucleated cell counts. Assay: immunoSEQ multiplex PCR; the TCRdb copy retains only in-frame clones and omits some. V and J calls and clone size are as listed in that table; D and trimming were resolved from the DNA. The profile shows approximately 300,000 clones, 70% to 90% of them singletons. Material: peripheral blood. The J gene is TRBJ1-5, the V gene TRBV30; perhaps TRBD1 as D (6 bases). This clonotype originated in a man between 18 and 29 years old who had recovered from COVID-19. CDR3 DNA: TGTGCCTGGAGCGATACAGGGCTCGGTCAGCCCCAGCATTTT. Its translation: CAWSDTGLGQPQHF.